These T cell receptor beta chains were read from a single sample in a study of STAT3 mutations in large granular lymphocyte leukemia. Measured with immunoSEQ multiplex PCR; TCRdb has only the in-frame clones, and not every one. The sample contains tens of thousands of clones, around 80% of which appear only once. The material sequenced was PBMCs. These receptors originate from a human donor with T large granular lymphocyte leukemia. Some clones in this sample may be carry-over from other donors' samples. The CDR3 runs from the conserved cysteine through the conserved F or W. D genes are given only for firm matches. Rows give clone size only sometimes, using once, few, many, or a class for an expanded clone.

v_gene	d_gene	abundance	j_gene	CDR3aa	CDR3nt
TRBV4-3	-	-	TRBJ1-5	CASSQRTGSGSNQPQHF	TGCGCCAGCAGCCAACGCACAGGGAGCGGTAGCAATCAGCCCCAGCATTTT
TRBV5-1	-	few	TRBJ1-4	CASSQGVTNEKLFF	TGCGCCAGCAGCCAGGGAGTAACTAATGAAAAACTGTTTTTT
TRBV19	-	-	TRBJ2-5	CASRPTNQETQYF	TGTGCCAGTAGGCCGACAAACCAAGAGACCCAGTACTTC
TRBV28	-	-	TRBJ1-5	CASSLRGGGQPQHF	TGTGCCAGCAGTTTACGAGGGGGGGGTCAGCCCCAGCATTTT
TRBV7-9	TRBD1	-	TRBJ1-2	CASSLNGQGAVFYGYTF	TGTGCCAGCAGCTTGAACGGACAGGGGGCGGTTTTCTATGGCTACACCTTC
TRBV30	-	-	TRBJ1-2	CAWSVSGYGYTF	TGTGCCTGGAGTGTTTCGGGCTATGGCTACACCTTC
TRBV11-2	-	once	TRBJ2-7	CASSLVSGNEQYF	TGTGCCAGCAGCTTAGTATCGGGAAACGAGCAGTACTTC
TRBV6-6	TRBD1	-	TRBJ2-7	CASIHRTGGDLREQYF	TGTGCCAGCATCCATAGGACAGGGGGCGATCTAAGGGAGCAGTACTTC
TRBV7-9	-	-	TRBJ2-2	CASSLKDAGELFF	TGTGCCAGCAGCCTGAAGGATGCCGGGGAGCTGTTTTTT
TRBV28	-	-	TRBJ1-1	CASSRRLTEAFF	TGTGCCAGCAGTAGGCGTCTCACTGAAGCTTTCTTT
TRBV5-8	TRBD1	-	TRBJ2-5	CASSPVRDRGETQYF	TGTGCCAGCAGCCCAGTCCGGGACAGGGGGGAGACCCAGTACTTC
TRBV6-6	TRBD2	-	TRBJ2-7	CASSDGEGIGQYF	TGTGCCAGCAGCGATGGGGAGGGGATAGGGCAGTACTTC
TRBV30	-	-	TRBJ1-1	CAWSEIRPEAFF	TGTGCCTGGAGTGAGATAAGGCCTGAAGCTTTCTTT
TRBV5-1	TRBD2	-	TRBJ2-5	CASSLGSSGGALETQYF	TGCGCCAGCAGCTTGGGATCTAGCGGGGGGGCCTTGGAGACCCAGTACTTC
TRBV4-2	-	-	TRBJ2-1	CASSQDRGAYNEQFF	TGTGCCAGCAGCCAAGACAGGGGGGCCTACAATGAGCAGTTCTTC
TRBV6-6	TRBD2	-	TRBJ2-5	CASSYTKAGGQETQYF	TGTGCCAGCAGTTACACTAAAGCGGGGGGGCAGGAGACCCAGTACTTC
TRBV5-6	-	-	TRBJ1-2	CASSSERSFHGYTF	TGTGCCAGCAGCTCAGAACGGAGTTTCCATGGCTACACCTTC
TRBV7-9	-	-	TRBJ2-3	CASSRTDTQYF	TGTGCCAGCAGTCGCACAGATACGCAGTATTTT
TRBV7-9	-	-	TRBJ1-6	CASSLGSYNSPLHF	TGTGCCAGCAGCTTAGGCTCCTATAATTCACCCCTCCACTTT
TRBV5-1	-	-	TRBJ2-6	CASSRTGTGANVLTF	TGCGCCAGCAGTCGGACGGGGACTGGGGCCAACGTCCTGACTTTC
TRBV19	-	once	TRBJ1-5	CASRTGSTNQPQHF	TGTGCCAGTAGAACAGGTTCAACTAATCAGCCCCAGCATTTT
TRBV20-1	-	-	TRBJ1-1	CSGVFTEAFF	TGCAGTGGAGTTTTCACTGAAGCTTTCTTT
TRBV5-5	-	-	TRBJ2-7	CASSLEAGYEQYF	TGTGCCAGCAGCTTGGAGGCCGGCTACGAGCAGTACTTC
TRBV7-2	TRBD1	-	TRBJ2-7	CASSPTTGQGYEQYF	TGTGCCAGCAGCCCAACTACGGGACAGGGCTACGAGCAGTACTTC
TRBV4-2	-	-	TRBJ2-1	CASSPRTGYNEQFF	TGTGCCAGCAGCCCCCGCACAGGTTACAATGAGCAGTTCTTC
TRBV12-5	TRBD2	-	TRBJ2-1	CASGSLSGDYNEQFF	TGTGCTAGTGGTTCCCTGAGCGGGGACTACAATGAGCAGTTCTTC
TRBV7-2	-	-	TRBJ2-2	CATLWGGELFF	TGTGCCACTCTATGGGGCGGGGAGCTGTTTTTT
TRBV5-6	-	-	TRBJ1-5	CASSYGLQPQHF	TGTGCCAGCAGTTACGGACTACAGCCCCAGCATTTT
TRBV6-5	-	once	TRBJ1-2	CASSYQGPGYGYTF	TGTGCCAGCAGTTACCAGGGGCCAGGTTATGGCTACACCTTC
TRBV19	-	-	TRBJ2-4	CASSSTSGYLNIQYF	TGTGCCAGTAGTTCGACTTCGGGGTATTTAAACATTCAGTACTTC
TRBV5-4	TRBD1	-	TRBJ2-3	CASSLEGGQGTDTQYF	TGTGCCAGCAGCTTGGAAGGGGGACAGGGGACAGATACGCAGTATTTT
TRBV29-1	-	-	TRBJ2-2	CSVQDNPTKNTGELFF	TGCAGCGTACAGGACAACCCAACAAAGAACACCGGGGAGCTGTTTTTT
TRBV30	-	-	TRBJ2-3	CAWSDTDTQYF	TGTGCCTGGAGCGACACAGATACGCAGTATTTT
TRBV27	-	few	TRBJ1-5	CASSAGRNQPQHF	TGTGCCAGCAGTGCAGGGCGAAATCAGCCCCAGCATTTT
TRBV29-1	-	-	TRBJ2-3	CSALGGFDTQYF	TGCAGCGCCCTGGGGGGTTTTGATACGCAGTATTTT
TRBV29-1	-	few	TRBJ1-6	CSVEEGANSPLHF	TGCAGCGTTGAAGAGGGGGCTAATTCACCCCTCCACTTT
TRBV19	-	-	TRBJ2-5	CASSFEGKAGETQYF	TGTGCCAGTAGTTTCGAAGGGAAGGCTGGGGAGACCCAGTACTTC
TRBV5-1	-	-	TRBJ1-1	CASSSPDRPAVEAFF	TGCGCCAGCAGCTCCCCCGACAGGCCAGCGGTTGAAGCTTTCTTT
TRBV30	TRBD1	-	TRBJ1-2	CAGRDSQYGYTF	TGTGCCGGACGGGACAGTCAGTATGGCTACACCTTC
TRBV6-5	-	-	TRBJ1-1	CASSMTATEAFF	TGTGCCAGCAGCATGACTGCTACTGAAGCTTTCTTT
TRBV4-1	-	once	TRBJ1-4	CASSQAPLREKLFF	TGCGCCAGCAGCCAAGCGCCCCTGCGGGAGAAACTGTTTTTT
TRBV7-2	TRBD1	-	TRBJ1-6	CASRPGTVYNSPLHF	TGTGCCAGCCGCCCCGGGACAGTGTATAATTCACCCCTCCACTTT
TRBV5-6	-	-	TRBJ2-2	CASSVTGELFF	TGTGCCAGCAGCGTCACCGGGGAGCTGTTTTTT
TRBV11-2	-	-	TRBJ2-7	CASSLGPDTYEQYF	TGTGCCAGCAGCTTAGGGCCGGACACCTACGAGCAGTACTTC
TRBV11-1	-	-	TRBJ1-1	CASSLAGVGTEAFF	TGTGCCAGCAGCTTAGCTGGGGTCGGTACTGAAGCTTTCTTT
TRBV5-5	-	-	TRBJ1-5	CASSLGDGQPQHF	TGTGCCAGCAGCTTGGGGGACGGTCAGCCCCAGCATTTT
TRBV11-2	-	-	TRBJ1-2	CASSWAGGGYTF	TGTGCCAGCAGTTGGGCCGGGGGAGGCTACACCTTC
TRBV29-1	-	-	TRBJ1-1	CSVEPGYTEAFF	TGCAGCGTTGAGCCGGGCTACACTGAAGCTTTCTTT
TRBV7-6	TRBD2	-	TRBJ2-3	CASSFTSGGFADTQYF	TGTGCCAGCAGCTTCACTAGCGGGGGGTTCGCAGATACGCAGTATTTT
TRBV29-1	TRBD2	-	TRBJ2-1	CSAEGATSGGLSYNEQFF	TGCAGCGCCGAGGGGGCAACTAGCGGGGGCCTATCCTACAATGAGCAGTTCTTC
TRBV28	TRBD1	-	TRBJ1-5	CASSLTGGDYNQPQHF	TGTGCCAGCAGTTTAACAGGGGGCGACTATAATCAGCCCCAGCATTTT
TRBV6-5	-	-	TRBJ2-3	CASRINTDGSNTQYF	TGTGCCAGCAGAATTAATACGGACGGCTCAAATACGCAGTATTTT
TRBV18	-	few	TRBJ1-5	CASSPQQPRGSNQPQHF	TGTGCCAGCTCACCACAGCAGCCCCGCGGATCCAATCAGCCCCAGCATTTT
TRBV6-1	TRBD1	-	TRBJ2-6	CASVTGIAGANVLTF	TGTGCCAGCGTGACAGGGATCGCTGGGGCCAACGTCCTGACTTTC
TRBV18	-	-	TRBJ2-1	CASSPSGGSSYNEQFF	TGTGCCAGCTCACCCTCTGGGGGAAGCTCCTACAATGAGCAGTTCTTC
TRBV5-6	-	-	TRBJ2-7	CASSKPETVVHEQYF	TGTGCCAGCAGCAAACCAGAGACAGTGGTCCACGAGCAGTACTTC